This passage covers 23 T cell receptor beta chains from one sample sequenced in a study of CD8+CD57+ T cells in acquired aplastic anemia. Genomic DNA, the template, was used for profiling of the TCR beta VDJ and CDR3. TCRdb ran MiXCR on the reads and lists one entry per CDR3 protein. The data hold 270,000 or so distinct CDR3 sequences, with approximately 86% observed a single time. By flow cytometry, patients selected for sequencing had shown an expansion of CD8+CD57+ cells. The material sequenced was sorted CD4+, CD8+, or CD8+CD57+ T cells (not recorded which) from PBMCs. The receptors shown here come from a human donor with aplastic anemia.

A word on this clonotype: As the CDR3 is not closed by the conserved phenylalanine or tryptophan, this likely results from a read error. CDR3 loop: CASRLDLTGNTEAFP. For the CDR3, the DNA is TGTGCCAGCAGGTTAGATCTGACAGGGAACACTGAAGCTTTCCCA. The rearrangement uses TRBV11-3 and TRBJ1-1; tentatively, D is TRBD1 (6 bases). CDR1 and CDR2 from the germline V gene are SGHNT and YENEEA. This CDR3 has 15 residues.

The chain uses TRBV2 and TRBJ1-1, with TRBD1 identical over 12 bases. The length of the CDR3 is 15 residues. V dropped 5 bases and J dropped 6; count of bases not matched to a gene: 7. Per the germline V gene, CDR1 is SNHLY and CDR2 is FYNNEI. CDR3 coding DNA: TGTGCCAGCAGTCTCCGGGGACAGGGGGCTTCTGAAGCTTTCTTT. Its protein is CASSLRGQGASEAFF.

Details on this clonotype: No conserved phenylalanine or tryptophan ends this CDR3, so it is likely a read error. Because the CDR3's place on the DNA is in doubt, the DNA is left out and the CDR3 is given as listed by TCRdb. The chain recombines TRBV9 with TRBJ2-1. Germline lookup yields CDR1 SGDLS and CDR2 YYNGEE. The CDR3 is 13 residues long, ends included. The CDR3 sequence: CASSDTGIHHTYI.

As regards this clonotype: A read error is likely, as this CDR3 ends without the conserved phenylalanine or tryptophan. Because the CDR3's place on the DNA is in doubt, the DNA is left out and the CDR3 is given as listed by TCRdb. The rearrangement links TRBV2 to TRBJ2-6; the table names TRBD1, a call not compared with the DNA. The CDR3 spans 16 residues, counting both ends. In germline, CDR1 is SNHLY, CDR2 FYNNEI. CDR3 loop: CASGDGGTYAQYFGTG.

This clonotype was seen at least ten times. CDR3 amino acids: CASSLAGGPDTQFF. The DNA for the CDR3 is TGTGCCAGCAGCTTAGCGGGAGGTCCCGATACGCAGTTCTTC. This chain links TRBV7-8 with TRBJ2-1, with D perhaps matching TRBD2 (6 bases). Per the germline V gene, CDR1 is SGHVS and CDR2 is FQNEAQ. The CDR3 spans 14 residues. V was shortened by 0 bases and J by 12 bases, with 15 bases between the two germline ends.

To note about this clonotype: The junction departs from germline at one end; a sequencing error may be responsible. The chain couples TRBV2 to TRBJ2-1; D uncertain. Germline V gives CDR1 SNHLY, CDR2 FYNNEI. This CDR3 has 13 residues. CDR3 protein: CASSATSIHNQLF. Here the CDR3 DNA reads TGTGCCAGCAGTGCGACGTCGATCCACAATCAGCTCTTC.

The J gene is TRBJ2-7, the V gene TRBV19, with a weak D call TRBD2 (5 bases). Germline V CDR1 and CDR2: LNHDA, SQIVND (reference sequence). Deletions cut 5 bases from V and 11 bases from J, with 22 bases between. The CDR3 runs 14 residues. The CDR3 spells CASSLADGSYDEYF. Here the CDR3 DNA reads TGTGCCAGTAGTCTAGCAGACGGTTCCTACGATGAGTACTTC.

The chain employs TRBV11-1 and TRBJ2-1, with 7 positions matching TRBD2. The CDR3 contains 16 residues. Germline V gives CDR1 SGHAT, CDR2 FQDESV (reference sequence). The trim removed 3 bases at V and 8 bases at J, leaving 13 bases unmatched. For the CDR3, the DNA is TGTGCCAGCAGCTTTGCGGTGTACGGGGGGAGCGATGAGCAGTTCTTC. Protein product: CASSFAVYGGSDEQFF.

The chain combines TRBV19 with TRBJ2-1, with TRBD1 matching over 9 bases. V shed 5 bases and J 12 bases; nucleotides not matched to a gene: 17. Germline CDR1 reads LNHDA; CDR2 reads SQIVND (reference sequence). The CDR3 consists of 16 residues. CDR3 in DNA: TGTGCCAGTAGTGGGGCCACAGGGGGCGGGGGATTCCGGCAGTTCTTC. Translated, it gives CASSGATGGGGFRQFF.

This clonotype showed up just once. The chain uses TRBV19 and TRBJ2-1; 11 nucleotides match TRBD2. The V and J ends lost 0 bases and 4 bases, in that order; junction bases with no gene match: 8. The length of the CDR3 is 18 residues. Germline-derived CDR1 and CDR2 are LNHDA and SQIVND (reference sequence). CDR3 nucleotides: TGTGCCAGTAGTATAGAGGTGGTCGCTAGCGGGGGGTACAATGAGCAGTTCTTC. Translating gives CASSIEVVASGGYNEQFF.

This rearrangement joins TRBV7-2 to TRBJ2-3, with D possibly being TRBD2 (6 bases). The length of the CDR3 is 13 residues. V was cut by 8 bases and J by 10 bases, with 19 bases left in between. The V gene's germline CDR1 is SGHTA and CDR2 FQGNSA. As DNA, the CDR3 is TGTGCCAGCGGGGACGGGAGAACGGGTTCGCAGTATTTT. Protein product: CASGDGRTGSQYF.

In the case of this clonotype: A read error is likely, as this CDR3 ends without the conserved phenylalanine or tryptophan. Because the CDR3's place on the DNA is in doubt, the DNA is left out and the CDR3 is given as listed by TCRdb. The CDR3 sequence is CASSPARTWREI. J is TRBJ2-4 and V is TRBV7-3; TRBD2 is the table's D call and was not checked against the DNA. The germline gives CDR1 SGHTA, CDR2 FQGTGA. A total of 12 residues make up the CDR3, ends included.

On this clonotype itself: One end of the junction does not line up with germline, which may come from a read error. This chain joins TRBV15 and TRBJ2-5; D unresolved. The germline gives CDR1 LNHNV, CDR2 YYDKDF (reference sequence). The CDR3 is made up of 15 amino acids. In DNA, the CDR3 is TGTGCCAGCAGCTTTGCCCATAAGAGAAAAGAGACCCAGTACTTC. Its protein product is CASSFAHKRKETQYF.

V and J are TRBV5-6 and TRBJ1-4; no definite D call. There are 11 residues in the CDR3. V was clipped by 5 bases and J by 8 bases, with 7 bases between them. The germline gives CDR1 SGHDT, CDR2 YYEEEE. CDR3 coding DNA: TGTGCCAGCAGTTTTGGGGAAAAACTGTTTTTT. It is translated as CASSFGEKLFF.

As concerns this clonotype: Mismatch with germline at one junction end may stem from a read error. J is TRBJ1-2 and V is TRBV20-1, with a possible D match to TRBD1 (6 bases). The CDR3 is 14 amino acids. CDR1 is DFQATT, CDR2 SNEGSKA, per germline (reference sequence). The CDR3 nucleotides read TGCAGTGCTAGCTGGCAGGGGATAGGTCTTAGCTACGCCTTC. Protein: CSASWQGIGLSYAF.

Comment on this clonotype: Its ends do not fully match the called genes, so a read error is possible. CDR3 in DNA: TGTGCCAGCAGTGTAGGGGGGGTCCATGGCCACACCTTC. Translated: CASSVGGVHGHTF. The J gene is TRBJ2-1, the V gene TRBV7-9, with D possibly TRBD2 on 7 matching bases. This CDR3 has 13 amino acids. Looked up from germline, CDR1 is SEHNR and CDR2 is FQNEAQ (reference sequence).

This clonotype was detected only a few times. The V and J genes are TRBV15 and TRBJ2-7; D may match TRBD1 or TRBD2 (5 bases each). This CDR3 has 13 residues. Germline V gene data show CDR1 as LNHNV and CDR2 as YYDKDF (reference sequence). Between the trimmed V and J ends, which lost 10 bases and 4 bases, there was a span of 17 bases. CDR3 in DNA: TGTGCCAGCAGTGTGGGGGTGGGGTACGAGCAGTACTTC. This encodes CASSVGVGYEQYF.

In the case of this clonotype: At one of its ends the junction is not consistent with the germline gene, which may arise from a read error. This sequence joins TRBV10-1 and TRBJ2-3; maybe TRBD2 (5 bases). CDR3 size: 14 residues. Germline V gives CDR1 WNHNN, CDR2 SYGVQD (reference sequence). CDR3 sequence reads: CVCGSGVGSDTQYF. DNA for the CDR3: TGTGTCTGTGGCAGCGGCGTAGGCTCCGATACGCAGTATTTT.

In its sample, this clonotype was seen a few times. The chain employs TRBV7-8 and TRBJ1-1; D is unresolved. Germline CDR1 and CDR2: SGHVS and FQNEAQ. The germline V and J ends were trimmed by 1 base and 11 bases, with 20 bases remaining between them. This CDR3 is built from 15 residues. As DNA, the CDR3 is TGTGCCAGCAGCTTAGATGGAGGAGGCGATACGCAGGCTTTCTTT. Amino acid sequence: CASSLDGGGDTQAFF.

The CDR3 loop is CASSEAKQPQHF. The DNA of the CDR3 is TGTGCCAGCAGTGAAGCGAAGCAGCCCCAGCATTTT. The genes are TRBV2 and TRBJ1-5; D gene uncertain. CDR1 and CDR2 (germline): SNHLY, FYNNEI. Trimming pared 0 bases from V and 7 bases from J, leaving 4 bases between. There are 12 residues in the CDR3.

A single count supports this clonotype. No conserved phenylalanine or tryptophan ends this CDR3, so it is likely a read error. The chain links TRBV7-3 to TRBJ2-3; TRBD2 might be the D (6 bases). The ends were cut back, 5 bases at V and 3 bases at J, with 15 bases in the middle. The CDR3 spans 15 residues. Germline V gives CDR1 SGHTA, CDR2 FQGTGA. The CDR3 region is CASSAGRTITDTQYL. The CDR3 DNA follows: TGTGCCAGCAGCGCGGGACGAACGATTACAGATACGCAGTATCTT.

The chain employs TRBV7-9 and TRBJ2-1; 7 bases fit TRBD1. The CDR3 is made up of 15 amino acids. V shed 4 bases, J shed 16 bases, and the junction held 19 bases outside the gene matches. Germline loops: CDR1 SEHNR, CDR2 FQNEAQ (reference sequence). The CDR3 coding sequence is TGTGCCAGCAGCTCTGATCCAGACGGGACAGCCCTTTCCTTCTTC. This encodes CASSSDPDGTALSFF.

This clonotype has just one count. The chain has TRBV5-1 and TRBJ1-2, with TRBD1 matching over 8 bases. J gave up 3 bases and V 4 bases, and 11 bases lay outside the gene matches. The CDR3 spans 16 residues. CDR1 and CDR2 from the germline V gene are SGHRS and YFSETQ. The CDR3, as DNA: TGCGCCAGCAGCATCTTAGACAGGGGCTTGGACTATGGCTACACCTTC. Its translation: CASSILDRGLDYGYTF.